This T cell receptor beta chain emerged from a study of a mutant IDH1 vaccine in newly diagnosed glioma. For the study at large: Once 4-6 weeks had passed after radiotherapy alone, vaccination started, or it started with temozolomide cycles. Patients arrived already treated with radiotherapy, temozolomide, or both, most having had both.

The time point is: week 5, during vaccination. Every vaccine dose comprised 300 ug of mutant IDH1 20-mer peptide plus topical imiquimod. Profiling relied on immunoSEQ multiplex PCR, and the TCRdb table lists in-frame clones only, not all of them. The repertoire consists of approximately 80,000 clones, with 90% to 95% occurring once and the leading ten covering roughly 0.5%. Overall study results and limits: Patients showed vaccine-induced immune responses at a rate of around 94%. Alterations occurring in top peripheral T cell clonotypes seemed unrelated to pseudoprogression.

Trimming left V 0 bases short and J 5 bases short, with 11 bases between. The V gene's germline CDR1 is SGHRS and CDR2 YFSETQ. This CDR3 is 14 amino acids long. About this clone itself: Its antigen is unknown.

The source was PBMCs, collected from a glioma patient whose treatment included an IDH1 peptide vaccine. The J gene is TRBJ2-5, the V gene TRBV5-1; tentatively, D is TRBD2 (5 bases). This TCR came from a woman in her 50s with glioma. The CDR3 here is CASSLAGREETQYF. CDR3 DNA sequence: TGCGCCAGCAGCTTGGCAGGAAGGGAGGAGACCCAGTACTTC.